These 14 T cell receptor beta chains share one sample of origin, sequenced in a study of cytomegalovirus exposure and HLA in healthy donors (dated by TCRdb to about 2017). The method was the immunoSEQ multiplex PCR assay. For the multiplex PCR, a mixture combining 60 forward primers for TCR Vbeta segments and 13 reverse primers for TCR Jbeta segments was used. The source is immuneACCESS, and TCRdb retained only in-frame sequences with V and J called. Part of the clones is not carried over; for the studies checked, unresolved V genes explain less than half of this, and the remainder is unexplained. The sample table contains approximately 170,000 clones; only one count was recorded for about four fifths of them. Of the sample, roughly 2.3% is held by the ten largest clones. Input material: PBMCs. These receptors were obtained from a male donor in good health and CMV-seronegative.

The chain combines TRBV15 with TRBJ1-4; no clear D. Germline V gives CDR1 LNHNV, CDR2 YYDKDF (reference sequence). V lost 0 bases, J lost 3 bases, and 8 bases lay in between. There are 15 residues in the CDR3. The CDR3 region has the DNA TGTGCCACCAGCAGAGAGGTGGCCCCTAATGAAAAACTGTTTTTT. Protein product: CATSREVAPNEKLFF. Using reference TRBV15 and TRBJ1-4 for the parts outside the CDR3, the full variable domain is DAMVIQNPRYQVTQFGKPVTLSCSQTLNHNVMYWYQQKSSQAPKLLFHYYDKDFNNEADTPDNFQSRRPNTSFCFLDIRSPGLGDTAMYLCATSREVAPNEKLFFGSGTQLSVL.

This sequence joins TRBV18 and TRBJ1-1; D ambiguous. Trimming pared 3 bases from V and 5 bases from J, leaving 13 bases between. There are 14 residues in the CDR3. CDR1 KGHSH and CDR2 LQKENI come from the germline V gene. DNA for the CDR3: TGTGCCAGCTCACCGACCAAAGAGCGGACTGAAGCTTTCTTT. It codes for CASSPTKERTEAFF.

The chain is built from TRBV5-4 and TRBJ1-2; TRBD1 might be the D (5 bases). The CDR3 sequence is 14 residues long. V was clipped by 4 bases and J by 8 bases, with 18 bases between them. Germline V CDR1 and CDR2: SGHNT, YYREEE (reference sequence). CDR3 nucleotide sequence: TGTGCCAGCAGCAACCGGGACTGGCCGGAGGGCTACACCTTC. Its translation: CASSNRDWPEGYTF. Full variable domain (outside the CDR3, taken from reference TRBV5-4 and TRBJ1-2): ETGVTQSPTHLIKTRGQQVTLRCSSQSGHNTVSWYQQALGQGPQFIFQYYREEENGRGNFPPRFSGLQFPNYSSELNVNALELDDSALYLCASSNRDWPEGYTFGSGTRLTVV.

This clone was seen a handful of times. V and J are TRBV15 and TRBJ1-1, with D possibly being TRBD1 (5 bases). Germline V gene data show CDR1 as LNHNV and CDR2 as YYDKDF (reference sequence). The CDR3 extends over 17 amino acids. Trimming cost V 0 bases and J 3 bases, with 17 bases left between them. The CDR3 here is CATSRDDGGIGYTEAFF. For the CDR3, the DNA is TGTGCCACCAGCAGAGACGACGGGGGAATCGGGTACACTGAAGCTTTCTTT.

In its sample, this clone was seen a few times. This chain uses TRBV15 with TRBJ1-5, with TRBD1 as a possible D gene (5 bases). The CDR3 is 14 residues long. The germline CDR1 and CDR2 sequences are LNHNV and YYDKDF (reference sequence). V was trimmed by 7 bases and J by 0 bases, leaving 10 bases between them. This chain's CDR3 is CATTTGHSNQPQHF. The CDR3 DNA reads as TGTGCCACCACAACAGGACATAGCAATCAGCCCCAGCATTTT.

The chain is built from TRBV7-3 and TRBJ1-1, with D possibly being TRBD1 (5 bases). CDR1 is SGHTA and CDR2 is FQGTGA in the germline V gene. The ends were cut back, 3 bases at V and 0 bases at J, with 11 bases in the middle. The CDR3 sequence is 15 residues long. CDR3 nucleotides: TGTGCCAGCAGCTTGGGGGGGGGACTGAACACTGAAGCTTTCTTT. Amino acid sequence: CASSLGGGLNTEAFF.

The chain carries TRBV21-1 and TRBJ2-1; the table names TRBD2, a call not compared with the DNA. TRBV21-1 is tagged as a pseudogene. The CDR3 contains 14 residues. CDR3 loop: CASSPERGYNEQFF. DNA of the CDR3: TGTGCCAGCAGTCCCGAGCGGGGGTACAATGAGCAGTTCTTC.

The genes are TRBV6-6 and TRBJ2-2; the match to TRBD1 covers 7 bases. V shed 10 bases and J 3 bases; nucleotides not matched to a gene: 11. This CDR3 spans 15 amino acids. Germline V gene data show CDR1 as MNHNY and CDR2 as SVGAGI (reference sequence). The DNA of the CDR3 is TGTGCCATCTTAAAAGTACAGGGGTACACCGGGGAGCTGTTTTTT. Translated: CAILKVQGYTGELFF.

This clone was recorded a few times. The CDR3, as DNA: TGCGCCAGCAGCTTGACAGGGATAAATCAGCCCCAGCATTTT. This codes for CASSLTGINQPQHF. The chain uses TRBV5-1 and TRBJ1-5; TRBD1 might be the D (6 bases). The CDR3 consists of 14 residues. Germline CDR1 SGHRS, CDR2 YFSETQ. The V end was cut by 1 base, the J end by 4 bases, with 9 bases between. The full variable domain, its missing parts supplied by reference TRBV5-1 and TRBJ1-5, is KAGVTQTPRYLIKTRGQQVTLSCSPISGHRSVSWYQQTPGQGLQFLFEYFSETQRNKGNFPGRFSGRQFSNSRSEMNVSTLELGDSALYLCASSLTGINQPQHFGDGTRLSIL.

CDR3 sequence reads: CASSNQGFSNTGELFF. DNA of the CDR3: TGCGCCAGCAGCAATCAGGGGTTTTCGAACACCGGGGAGCTGTTTTTT. The chain joins TRBV5-1 to TRBJ2-2, with a tentative D call TRBD1 (6 bases). This CDR3 is built from 16 residues. V gave up 4 bases and J gave up 0 bases, with 13 bases separating them. Per the germline V gene, CDR1 is SGHRS and CDR2 is YFSETQ.

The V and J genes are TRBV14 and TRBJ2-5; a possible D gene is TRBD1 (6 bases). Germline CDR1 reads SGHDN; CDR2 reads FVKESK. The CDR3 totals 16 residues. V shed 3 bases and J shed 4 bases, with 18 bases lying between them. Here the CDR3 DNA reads TGTGCCAGCAGCCATGAACTAGGGGGATTAGGAGAGACCCAGTACTTC. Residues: CASSHELGGLGETQYF. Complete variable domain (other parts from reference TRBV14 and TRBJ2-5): EAGVTQFPSHSVIEKGQTVTLRCDPISGHDNLYWYRRVMGKEIKFLLHFVKESKQDESGMPNNRFLAERTGGTYSTLKVQPAELEDSGVYFCASSHELGGLGETQYFGPGTRLLVL.

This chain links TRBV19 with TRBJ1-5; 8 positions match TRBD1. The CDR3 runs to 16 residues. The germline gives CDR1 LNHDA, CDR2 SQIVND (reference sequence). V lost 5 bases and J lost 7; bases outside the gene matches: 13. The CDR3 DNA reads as TGTGCCAGTAGTCGAACCGGGACAGGATATGGACAGCCCCAGCATTTT. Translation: CASSRTGTGYGQPQHF.

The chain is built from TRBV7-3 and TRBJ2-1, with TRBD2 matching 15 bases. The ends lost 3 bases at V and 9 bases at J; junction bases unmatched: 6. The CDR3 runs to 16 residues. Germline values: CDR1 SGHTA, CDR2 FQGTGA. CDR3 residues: CASSFGLAGGLGEQFF. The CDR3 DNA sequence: TGTGCCAGCAGCTTTGGACTAGCGGGGGGGCTGGGTGAGCAGTTCTTC. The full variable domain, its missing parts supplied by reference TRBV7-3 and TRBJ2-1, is GAGVSQTPSNKVTEKGKYVELRCDPISGHTALYWYRQSLGQGPEFLIYFQGTGAADDSGLPNDRFFAVRPEGSVSTLKIQRTERGDSAVYLCASSFGLAGGLGEQFFGPGTRLTVL.

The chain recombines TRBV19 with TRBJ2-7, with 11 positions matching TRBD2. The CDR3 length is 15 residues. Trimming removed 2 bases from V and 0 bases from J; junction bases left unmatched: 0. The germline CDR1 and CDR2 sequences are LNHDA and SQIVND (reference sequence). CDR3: CASSITSGSSYEQYF. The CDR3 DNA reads TGTGCCAGTAGTATAACTAGCGGGAGCTCCTACGAGCAGTACTTC.